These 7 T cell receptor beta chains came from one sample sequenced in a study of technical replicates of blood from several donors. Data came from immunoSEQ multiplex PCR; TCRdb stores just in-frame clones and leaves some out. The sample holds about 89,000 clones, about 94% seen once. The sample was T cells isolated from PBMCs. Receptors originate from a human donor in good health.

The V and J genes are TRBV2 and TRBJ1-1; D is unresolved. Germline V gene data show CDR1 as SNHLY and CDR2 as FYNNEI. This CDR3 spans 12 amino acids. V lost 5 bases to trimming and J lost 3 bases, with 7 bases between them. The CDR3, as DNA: TGTGCCAGCAGTCCCCCATACACTGAAGCTTTCTTT. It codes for CASSPPYTEAFF.

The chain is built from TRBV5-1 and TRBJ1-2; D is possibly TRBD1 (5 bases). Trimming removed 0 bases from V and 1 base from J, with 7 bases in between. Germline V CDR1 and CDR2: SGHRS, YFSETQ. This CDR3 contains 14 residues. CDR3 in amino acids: CASSLVDSNYGYTF. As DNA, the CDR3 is TGCGCCAGCAGCTTGGTTGACAGTAACTATGGCTACACCTTC.

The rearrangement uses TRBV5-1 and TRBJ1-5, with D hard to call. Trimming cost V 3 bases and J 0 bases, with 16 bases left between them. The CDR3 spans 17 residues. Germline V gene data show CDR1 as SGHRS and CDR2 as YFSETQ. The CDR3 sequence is CASSSAVGTYSNQPQHF. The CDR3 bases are TGCGCCAGCAGCTCGGCAGTGGGCACCTATAGCAATCAGCCCCAGCATTTT.

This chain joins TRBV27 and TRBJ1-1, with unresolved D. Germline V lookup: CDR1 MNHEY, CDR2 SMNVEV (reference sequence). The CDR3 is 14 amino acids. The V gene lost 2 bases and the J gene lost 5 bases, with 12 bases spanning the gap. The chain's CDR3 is CASSLGVEVTEAFF. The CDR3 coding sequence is TGTGCCAGCAGTTTAGGGGTGGAGGTAACTGAAGCTTTCTTT.

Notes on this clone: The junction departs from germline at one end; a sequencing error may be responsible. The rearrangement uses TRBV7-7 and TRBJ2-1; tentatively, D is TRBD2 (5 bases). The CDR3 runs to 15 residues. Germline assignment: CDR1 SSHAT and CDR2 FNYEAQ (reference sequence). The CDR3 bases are TGTGCTAGCAGCTTATGGGGTGAGGGTTACAATGAGCAGTTCTTC. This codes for CASSLWGEGYNEQFF. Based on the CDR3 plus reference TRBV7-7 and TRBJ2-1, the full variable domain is GAGVSQSPRYKVTKRGQDVTLRCDPISSHATLYWYQQALGQGPEFLTYFNYEAQPDKSGLPSDRFSAERPEGSISTLTIQRTEQRDSAMYRCASSLWGEGYNEQFFGPGTRLTVL.

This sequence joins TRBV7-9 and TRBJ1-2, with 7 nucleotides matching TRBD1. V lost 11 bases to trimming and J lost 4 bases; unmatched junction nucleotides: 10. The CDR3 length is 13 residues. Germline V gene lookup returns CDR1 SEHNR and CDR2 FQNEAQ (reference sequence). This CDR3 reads CAGDRTGLYGYTF. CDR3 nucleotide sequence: TGTGCCGGTGATCGGACAGGCCTCTATGGCTACACCTTC.

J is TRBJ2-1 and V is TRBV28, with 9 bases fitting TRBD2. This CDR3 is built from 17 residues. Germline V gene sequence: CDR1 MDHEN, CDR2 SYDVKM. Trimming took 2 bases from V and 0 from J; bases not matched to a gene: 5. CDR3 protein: CASSLETSGRSYNEQFF. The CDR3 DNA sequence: TGTGCCAGCAGTTTAGAGACTAGCGGACGCTCCTACAATGAGCAGTTCTTC.